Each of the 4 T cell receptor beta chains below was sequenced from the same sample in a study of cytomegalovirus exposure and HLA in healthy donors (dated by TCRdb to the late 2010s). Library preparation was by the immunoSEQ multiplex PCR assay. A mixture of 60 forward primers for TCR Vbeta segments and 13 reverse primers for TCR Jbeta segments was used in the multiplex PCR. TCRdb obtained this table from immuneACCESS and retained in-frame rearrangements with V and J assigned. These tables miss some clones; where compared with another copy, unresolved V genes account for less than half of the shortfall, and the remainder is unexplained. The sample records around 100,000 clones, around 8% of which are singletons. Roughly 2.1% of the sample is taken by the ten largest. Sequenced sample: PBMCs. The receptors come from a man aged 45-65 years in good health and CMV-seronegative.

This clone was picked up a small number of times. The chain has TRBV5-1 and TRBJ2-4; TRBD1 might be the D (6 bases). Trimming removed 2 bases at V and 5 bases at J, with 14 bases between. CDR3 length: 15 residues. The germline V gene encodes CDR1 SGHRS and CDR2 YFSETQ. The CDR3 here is CASSLTGTSENIQYF. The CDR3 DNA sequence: TGCGCCAGCAGCTTAACCGGGACAAGCGAAAACATTCAGTACTTC. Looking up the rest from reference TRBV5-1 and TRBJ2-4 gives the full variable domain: KAGVTQTPRYLIKTRGQQVTLSCSPISGHRSVSWYQQTPGQGLQFLFEYFSETQRNKGNFPGRFSGRQFSNSRSEMNVSTLELGDSALYLCASSLTGTSENIQYFGAGTRLSVL.

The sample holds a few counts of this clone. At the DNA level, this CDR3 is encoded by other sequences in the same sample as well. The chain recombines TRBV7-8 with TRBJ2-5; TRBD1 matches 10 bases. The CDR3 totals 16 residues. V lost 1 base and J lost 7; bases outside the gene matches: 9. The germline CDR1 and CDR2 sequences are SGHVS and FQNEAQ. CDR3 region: CASSLGRGQGFGTQYF. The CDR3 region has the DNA TGTGCCAGCAGCTTAGGGAGGGGACAGGGGTTCGGGACCCAGTACTTC.

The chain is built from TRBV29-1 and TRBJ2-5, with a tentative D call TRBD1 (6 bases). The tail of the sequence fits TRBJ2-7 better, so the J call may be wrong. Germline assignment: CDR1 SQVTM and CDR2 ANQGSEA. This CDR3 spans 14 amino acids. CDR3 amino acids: CSVARGGSSYEQYF. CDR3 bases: TGCAGCGTGGCCCGAGGGGGTAGCTCCTACGAGCAGTACTTC.

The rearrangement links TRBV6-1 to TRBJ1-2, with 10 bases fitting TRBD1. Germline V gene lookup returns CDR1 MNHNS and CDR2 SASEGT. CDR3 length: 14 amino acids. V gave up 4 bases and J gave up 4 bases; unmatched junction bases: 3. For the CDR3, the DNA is TGTGCCAGCAGTGTCAGGGACAGGGGCTATGGCTACACCTTC. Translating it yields CASSVRDRGYGYTF.